This entry lists 10 T cell receptor beta chains sequenced from one sample in a study of neurological immune-mediated disorders. TCRdb independently ran MiXCR on the 5' RACE reads; one entry per CDR3 protein. The table records under 90,000 distinct CDR3 sequences, about 9.7% of them present only once. Sequenced sample: PBMCs. Receptors were obtained from a man aged 45-65 years in good health.

This clonotype came up many times. The chain combines TRBV7-2 with TRBJ2-2; TRBD1 is a possible D gene (5 bases). Between the trimmed V and J ends, which lost 2 bases and 7 bases, there was a span of 14 bases. Germline CDR1 reads SGHTA; CDR2 reads FQGNSA. The CDR3 loop spans 15 amino acids. CDR3 region: CASSLTTVGFGELFF. CDR3 sequence (DNA): TGTGCCAGCAGCTTAACGACAGTTGGGTTCGGGGAGCTGTTTTTT.

This clonotype showed up just once. This chain links TRBV3-1 with TRBJ1-2; D call uncertain. V dropped 2 bases and J dropped 2 bases, with 9 bases sitting between them. This CDR3 has 14 residues. CDR1 is LGHDT and CDR2 is YNNKEL in the germline V gene (reference sequence). In nucleotides, the CDR3 is TGTGCCAGCAGCCAACTTGGGGAGAACTATGGCTACACCTTC. This gives the protein CASSQLGENYGYTF.

This clonotype was found many times. J is TRBJ2-1 and V is TRBV12-3 or TRBV12-4, with a tentative D call TRBD1 (6 bases). CDR3 length: 14 residues. The germline V and J ends were trimmed by 6 bases and 10 bases, with 19 bases remaining between them. The CDR3 here is CASRIDTGLGEQFF. The CDR3 DNA is TGTGCCAGCAGGATCGATACAGGGCTAGGGGAGCAGTTCTTC.

This clonotype was observed many times. The J gene is TRBJ2-7, the V gene TRBV7-9; 12 positions match TRBD1. Trimming removed 4 bases from V and 6 bases from J; junction bases left unmatched: 1. The CDR3 is made up of 13 amino acids. From germline, CDR1 is SEHNR and CDR2 FQNEAQ (reference sequence). CDR3 DNA sequence: TGTGCCAGCAGCTGGGACAGGGGGCGCGAGCAGTACTTC. Translation gives CASSWDRGREQYF.

This clonotype was seen ten or more times. The chain links TRBV4-3 to TRBJ2-7; D possibly corresponds to TRBD2 (6 bases). In germline, CDR1 is LGHNA, CDR2 YSLEER. Trimming cost V 0 bases and J 8 bases, with 14 bases left between them. The CDR3 totals 14 residues. The CDR3 bases are TGCGCCAGCAGCCAAGATGAAGGAGGGAGCAAGCAGTACTTC. Translating it yields CASSQDEGGSKQYF.

This clonotype has ten or more counts. The chain has TRBV5-1 and TRBJ2-1; perhaps TRBD1 as D (6 bases). V shed 1 base and J shed 2 bases, with 10 bases lying between them. Germline assignment: CDR1 SGHRS and CDR2 YFSETQ. The CDR3 consists of 15 residues. The CDR3 region is CASSLQDRTYNEQFF. CDR3 coding DNA: TGCGCCAGCAGCTTGCAAGACAGGACCTACAATGAGCAGTTCTTC. The entire variable domain, with the rest obtained from reference TRBV5-1 and TRBJ2-1, is as follows: KAGVTQTPRYLIKTRGQQVTLSCSPISGHRSVSWYQQTPGQGLQFLFEYFSETQRNKGNFPGRFSGRQFSNSRSEMNVSTLELGDSALYLCASSLQDRTYNEQFFGPGTRLTVL.

The sample holds many counts of this clonotype. The chain employs TRBV20-1 and TRBJ2-5; tentatively, D is TRBD1 (6 bases). The CDR3 has 15 amino acids. Per germline, CDR1 DFQATT and CDR2 SNEGSKA (reference sequence). The germline V and J ends were trimmed by 1 base and 0 bases, with 12 bases remaining between them. CDR3 amino acids: CSARGPGAYQETQYF. The CDR3 DNA sequence: TGCAGTGCTAGAGGACCAGGGGCCTACCAAGAGACCCAGTACTTC.

This clonotype showed up many times. The chain carries TRBV4-1 and TRBJ2-1, with 8 nucleotides matching TRBD1. The CDR3 contains 15 residues. V was pared by 1 base and J by 3 bases, with 2 bases of the junction left unmatched. CDR1 and CDR2 from the germline V gene are MGHRA and YSYEKL. DNA for the CDR3: TGCGCCAGCAGCCAAGGCAGGGGGCTCTACAATGAGCAGTTCTTC. Translating it yields CASSQGRGLYNEQFF.

The sample holds many counts of this clonotype. V and J are TRBV4-1 and TRBJ1-2, with 7 bases fitting TRBD1. The CDR3 covers 19 residues. The germline gives CDR1 MGHRA, CDR2 YSYEKL. V gave up 4 bases and J gave up 14 bases; unmatched junction bases: 31. CDR3 amino acids: CASSRTFLDRSGGGYSWTF. DNA of the CDR3: TGCGCCAGCAGCCGGACCTTCCTGGACAGATCAGGGGGTGGCTACAGCTGGACCTTC.

The sample holds many counts of this clonotype. V and J are TRBV28 and TRBJ1-5; D call uncertain. The germline V gene encodes CDR1 MDHEN and CDR2 SYDVKM. CDR3 size: 13 residues. Trimming pared 6 bases from V and 4 bases from J, leaving 10 bases between. CDR3 nucleotide sequence: TGTGCCAGCAGCCTGGACGGGAATCAGCCCCAGCATTTT. It is translated as CASSLDGNQPQHF.